This T cell receptor beta chain was profiled in a study of T cell responses to AZD1222 COVID-19 vaccine. As to this clone: The target antigen is unknown.

Findings and limits, study-wide: Repertoire sampling was restricted to post-peak T cell response timepoints. It should be noted that donors were predominantly white British and more often female, and clonal diversity was possibly underestimated. Spike-specific TCRs gained breadth and depth after people received two AZD1222 doses.

Sequencing was performed with immunoSEQ multiplex PCR; in TCRdb, only in-frame clones are kept and a portion is missing. Of about 170,000 clones in the sample, around 85% are singletons; the top ten hold approximately 0.97%. V lost 6 bases, J lost 9 bases, and 14 bases lay in between. The CDR3 contains 12 residues. CDR1 and CDR2 from the germline V gene are SNHLY and FYNNEI. Second-dose intervals near 4 or 12 weeks were combined. Here the sequenced sample was peripheral blood, taken 28 days after the second AZD1222 dose. The rearrangement links TRBV2 to TRBJ2-5; D not certain. This sequence originates from an adult who received the AZD1222 COVID-19 vaccine. The DNA of the CDR3 is TGTGCCAGCAGCGGCCCCCGGGCGGCCCAGTACTTC. Protein sequence: CASSGPRAAQYF.